This T cell receptor beta chain was found in a study of T-cell reconstitution after alpha-beta-depleted transplantation in children. Researchers prepared the TCRbeta library using unique molecular identifiers, the study reports. TCRdb fed the PCR reads into MiXCR, producing one record per CDR3 protein. The table includes hundreds of thousands of distinct CDR3 sequences, roughly 23% detected once. Whole-study findings and limits: When one year had passed after transplant, most T-cell counts and diversity came from newly produced T cells. About two months after transplant, alpha-beta T cells reportedly came from several hundred expanded graft clones.

This clonotype was counted between two and nine times. Its target is unknown. Trimming removed 3 bases at V and 1 base at J, with 14 bases between. The CDR3 is 16 amino acids. Per germline, CDR1 ENHRY and CDR2 SYGVKD. The chain uses TRBV10-3 and TRBJ2-3; no reliable D call. The sequencing used PBMCs, mostly from graft donor cells, collected 360 days after TCRalphabeta/CD19-depleted stem cell transplant. The receptor's source is a boy younger than two who had a stem cell transplant for acute myeloid leukemia, so the T cells may come from the graft donor. The DNA for the CDR3 is TGTGCCATCAGTGAAGGGTCGTACTCCGGCACAGATACGCAGTATTTT. This sequence encodes CAISEGSYSGTDTQYF.